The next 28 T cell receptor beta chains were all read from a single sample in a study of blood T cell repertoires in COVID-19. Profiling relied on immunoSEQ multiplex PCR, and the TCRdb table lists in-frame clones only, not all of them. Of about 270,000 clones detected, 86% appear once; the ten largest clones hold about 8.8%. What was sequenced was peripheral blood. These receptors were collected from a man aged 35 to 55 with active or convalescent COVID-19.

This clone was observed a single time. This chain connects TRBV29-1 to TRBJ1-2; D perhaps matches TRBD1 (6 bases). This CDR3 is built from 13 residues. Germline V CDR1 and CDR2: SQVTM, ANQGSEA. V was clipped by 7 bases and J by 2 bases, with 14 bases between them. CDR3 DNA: TGCAGCGCCTCGGGAGGGGGGAACTATGGCTACACCTTC. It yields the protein CSASGGGNYGYTF.

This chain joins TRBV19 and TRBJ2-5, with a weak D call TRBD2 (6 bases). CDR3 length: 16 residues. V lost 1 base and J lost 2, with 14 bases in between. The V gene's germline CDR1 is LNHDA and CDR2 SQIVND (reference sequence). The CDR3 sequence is CASSIASGTLQETQYF. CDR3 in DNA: TGTGCCAGTAGTATAGCATCCGGGACTCTTCAAGAGACCCAGTACTTC.

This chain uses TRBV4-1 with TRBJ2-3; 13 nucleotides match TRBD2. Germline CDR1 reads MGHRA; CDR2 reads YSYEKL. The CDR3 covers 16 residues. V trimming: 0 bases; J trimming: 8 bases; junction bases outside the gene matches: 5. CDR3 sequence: CASSQEAGTSGATQYF. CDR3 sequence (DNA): TGCGCCAGCAGCCAAGAAGCCGGGACTAGCGGGGCTACGCAGTATTTT.

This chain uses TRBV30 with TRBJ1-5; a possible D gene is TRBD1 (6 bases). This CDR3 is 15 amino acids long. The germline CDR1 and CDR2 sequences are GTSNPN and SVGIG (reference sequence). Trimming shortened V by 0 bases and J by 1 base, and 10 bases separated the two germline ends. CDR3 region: CAWSVGGASNQPQHF. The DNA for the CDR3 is TGTGCCTGGAGTGTAGGGGGGGCGAGCAATCAGCCCCAGCATTTT. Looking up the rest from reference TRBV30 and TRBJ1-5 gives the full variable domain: SQTIHQWPATLVQPVGSPLSLECTVEGTSNPNLYWYRQAAGRGLQLLFYSVGIGQISSEVPQNLSASRPQDRQFILSSKKLLLSDSGFYLCAWSVGGASNQPQHFGDGTRLSIL.

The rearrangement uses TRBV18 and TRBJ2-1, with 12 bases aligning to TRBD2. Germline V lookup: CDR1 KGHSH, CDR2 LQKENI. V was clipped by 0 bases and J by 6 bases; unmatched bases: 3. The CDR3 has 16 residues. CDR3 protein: CASSPPASGGANEQFF. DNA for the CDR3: TGTGCCAGCTCACCACCTGCTAGCGGGGGGGCCAATGAGCAGTTCTTC.

CDR3 nucleotide sequence: TGTGCCAGCAGCCAAGTGCTCCCACAGATTACCGGGGAGCTGTTTTTT. Its protein is CASSQVLPQITGELFF. V usage is TRBV3-1 (or the pseudogene TRBV3-2) and J usage is TRBJ2-2; unclear D gene. Per the germline V gene, CDR1 is LGHDT and CDR2 is YNNKEL (reference sequence). The V and J ends lost 1 base and 5 bases respectively, with 14 bases between them. CDR3 length: 16 residues.

The CDR3 loop is CASSQGGDEKLFF. The CDR3 DNA is TGTGCCAGCAGCCAAGGGGGGGATGAAAAACTGTTTTTT. The chain combines TRBV14 with TRBJ1-4; possible D gene TRBD1, 5 bases. The ends were cut back, 1 base at V and 6 bases at J, with 6 bases in the middle. This CDR3 is built from 13 residues. Germline V CDR1 and CDR2: SGHDN, FVKESK.

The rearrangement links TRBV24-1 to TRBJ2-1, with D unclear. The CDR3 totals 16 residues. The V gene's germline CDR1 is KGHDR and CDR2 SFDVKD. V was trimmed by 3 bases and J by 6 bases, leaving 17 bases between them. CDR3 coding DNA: TGTGCCACCAGTGATCCGAACACCCCTAGAGGCAATGAGCAGTTCTTC. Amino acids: CATSDPNTPRGNEQFF.

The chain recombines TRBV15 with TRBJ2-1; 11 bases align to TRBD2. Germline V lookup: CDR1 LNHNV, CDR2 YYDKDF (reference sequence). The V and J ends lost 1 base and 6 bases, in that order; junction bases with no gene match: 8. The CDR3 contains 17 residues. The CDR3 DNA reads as TGTGCCACCAGCAGAGCCAGTCTTAGCGGGGGGGCCAATGAGCAGTTCTTC. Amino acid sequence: CATSRASLSGGANEQFF.

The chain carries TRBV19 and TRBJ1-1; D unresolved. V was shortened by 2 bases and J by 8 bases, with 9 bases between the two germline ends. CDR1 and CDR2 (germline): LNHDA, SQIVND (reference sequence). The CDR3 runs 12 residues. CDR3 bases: TGTGCCAGTAGTATAATGGGCCAGGAAGCTTTCTTT. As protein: CASSIMGQEAFF.

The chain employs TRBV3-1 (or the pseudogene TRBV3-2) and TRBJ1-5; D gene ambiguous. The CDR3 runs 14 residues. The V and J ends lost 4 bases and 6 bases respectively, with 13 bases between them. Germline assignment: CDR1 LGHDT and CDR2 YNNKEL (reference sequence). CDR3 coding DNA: TGTGCCAGCAGCCGAGGGCAGGTAGCTCAGCCCCAGCATTTT. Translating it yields CASSRGQVAQPQHF.

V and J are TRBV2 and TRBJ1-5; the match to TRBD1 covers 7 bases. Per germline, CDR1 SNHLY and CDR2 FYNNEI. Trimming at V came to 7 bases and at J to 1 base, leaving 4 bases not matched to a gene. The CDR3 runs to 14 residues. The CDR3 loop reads CASTEDRSNQPQHF. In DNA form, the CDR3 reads TGTGCCAGCACTGAGGACAGGAGCAATCAGCCCCAGCATTTT.

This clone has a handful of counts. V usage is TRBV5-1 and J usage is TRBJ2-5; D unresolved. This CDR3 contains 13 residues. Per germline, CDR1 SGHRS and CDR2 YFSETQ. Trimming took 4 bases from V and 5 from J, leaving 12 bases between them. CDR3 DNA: TGCGCCAGCAGCACGGTTTTTTCGGAGACCCAGTACTTC. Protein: CASSTVFSETQYF.

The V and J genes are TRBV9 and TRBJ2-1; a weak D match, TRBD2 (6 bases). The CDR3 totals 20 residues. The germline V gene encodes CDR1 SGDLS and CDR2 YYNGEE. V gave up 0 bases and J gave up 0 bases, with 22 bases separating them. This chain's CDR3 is CASSVVGSAQSSDSYNEQFF. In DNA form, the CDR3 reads TGTGCCAGCAGCGTAGTAGGTTCGGCGCAATCTAGCGACTCCTACAATGAGCAGTTCTTC.

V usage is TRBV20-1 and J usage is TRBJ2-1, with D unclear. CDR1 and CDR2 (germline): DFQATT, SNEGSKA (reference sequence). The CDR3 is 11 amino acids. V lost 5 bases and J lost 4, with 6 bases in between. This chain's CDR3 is CSAPSYNEQFF. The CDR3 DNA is TGCAGTGCTCCTTCTTACAATGAGCAGTTCTTC.

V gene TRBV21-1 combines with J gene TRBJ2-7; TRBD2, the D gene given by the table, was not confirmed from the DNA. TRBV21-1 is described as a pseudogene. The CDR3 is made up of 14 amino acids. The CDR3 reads CASTSPPLLYEQYF. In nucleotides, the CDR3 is TGTGCCAGCACCTCACCCCCTCTACTCTACGAGCAGTACTTC.

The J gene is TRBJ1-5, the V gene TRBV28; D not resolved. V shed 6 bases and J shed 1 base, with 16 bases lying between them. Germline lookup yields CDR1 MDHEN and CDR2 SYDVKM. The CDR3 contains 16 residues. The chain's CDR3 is CASRSSVRNSNQPQHF. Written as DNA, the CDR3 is TGTGCCAGCAGGTCGTCTGTCAGGAACAGCAATCAGCCCCAGCATTTT.

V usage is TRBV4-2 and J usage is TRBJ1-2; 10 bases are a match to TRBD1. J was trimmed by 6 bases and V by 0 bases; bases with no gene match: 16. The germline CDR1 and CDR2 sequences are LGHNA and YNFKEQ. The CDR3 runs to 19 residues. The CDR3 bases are TGTGCCAGCAGCCAAGATGCGATAGACAGGGGGCGAAAATGGCATGGCTACACCTTC. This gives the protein CASSQDAIDRGRKWHGYTF.

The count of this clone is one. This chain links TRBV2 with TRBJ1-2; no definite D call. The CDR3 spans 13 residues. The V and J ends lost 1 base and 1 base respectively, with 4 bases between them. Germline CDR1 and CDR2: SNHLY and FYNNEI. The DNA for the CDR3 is TGTGCCAGCAGTGAAGGGCTTAACTATGGCTACACCTTC. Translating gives CASSEGLNYGYTF.

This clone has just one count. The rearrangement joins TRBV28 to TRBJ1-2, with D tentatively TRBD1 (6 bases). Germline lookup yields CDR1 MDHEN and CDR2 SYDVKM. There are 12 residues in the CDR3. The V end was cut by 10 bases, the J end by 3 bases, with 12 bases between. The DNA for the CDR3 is TGTGCCACCAGGGGAGTCGACTATGGCTACACCTTC. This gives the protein CATRGVDYGYTF.

CDR3 nucleotides: TGTGCCAGCAGTTACACTAGCGGGCCAGGCGAGCAGTACTTC. Amino acid sequence: CASSYTSGPGEQYF. This sequence joins TRBV6-5 and TRBJ2-7; the match to TRBD2 covers 9 bases. CDR3 size: 14 residues. Unmatched junction bases numbered 5, after V lost 2 bases and J lost 6 bases. The V gene's germline CDR1 is MNHEY and CDR2 SVGAGI.

CDR3 in amino acids: CASSLAGDSSYNSPLHF. CDR3 sequence (DNA): TGTGCCAGCAGCTTAGCCGGGGACAGTTCCTATAATTCACCCCTCCACTTT. The V and J genes are TRBV11-2 and TRBJ1-6, with 7 bases fitting TRBD1. The J segment lost 1 base and the V segment lost 1 base, leaving 4 bases of the junction unmatched. Germline CDR1 SGHAT, CDR2 FQNNGV. The CDR3 is 17 residues long.

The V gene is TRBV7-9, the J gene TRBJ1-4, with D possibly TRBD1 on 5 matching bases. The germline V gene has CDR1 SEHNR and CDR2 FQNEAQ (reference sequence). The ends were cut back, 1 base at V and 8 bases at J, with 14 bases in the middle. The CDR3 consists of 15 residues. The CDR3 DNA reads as TGTGCCAGCAGCTTAGATGGCAGGGCGGGAGAAAAACTGTTTTTT. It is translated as CASSLDGRAGEKLFF.

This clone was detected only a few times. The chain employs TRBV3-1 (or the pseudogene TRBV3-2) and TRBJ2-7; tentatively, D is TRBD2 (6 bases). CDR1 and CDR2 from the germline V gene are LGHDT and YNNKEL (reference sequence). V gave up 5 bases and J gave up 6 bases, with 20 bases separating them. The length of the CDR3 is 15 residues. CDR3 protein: CASSYSWGMGGEQYF. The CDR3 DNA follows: TGTGCCAGCAGCTATTCATGGGGGATGGGAGGCGAGCAGTACTTC.

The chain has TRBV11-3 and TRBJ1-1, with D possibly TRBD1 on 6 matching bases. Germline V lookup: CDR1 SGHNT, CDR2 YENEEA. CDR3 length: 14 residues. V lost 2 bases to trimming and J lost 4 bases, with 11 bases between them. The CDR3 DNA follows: TGTGCCAGCAGCTTATCCACAGGGTTCACTGAAGCTTTCTTT. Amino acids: CASSLSTGFTEAFF. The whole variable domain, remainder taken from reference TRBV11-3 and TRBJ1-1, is EAGVVQSPRYKIIEKKQPVAFWCNPISGHNTLYWYLQNLGQGPELLIRYENEEAVDDSQLPKDRFSAERLKGVDSTLKIQPAELGDSAVYLCASSLSTGFTEAFFGQGTRLTVV.

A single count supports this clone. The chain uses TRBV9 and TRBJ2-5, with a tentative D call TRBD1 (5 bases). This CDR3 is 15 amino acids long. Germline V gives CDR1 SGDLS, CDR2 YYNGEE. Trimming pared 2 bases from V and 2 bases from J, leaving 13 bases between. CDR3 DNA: TGTGCCAGCAGCGTGATAGGGGCGAGGCAAGAGACCCAGTACTTC. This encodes CASSVIGARQETQYF. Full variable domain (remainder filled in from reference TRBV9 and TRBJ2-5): DSGVTQTPKHLITATGQRVTLRCSPRSGDLSVYWYQQSLDQGLQFLIQYYNGEERAKGNILERFSAQQFPDLHSELNLSSLELGDSALYFCASSVIGARQETQYFGPGTRLLVL.

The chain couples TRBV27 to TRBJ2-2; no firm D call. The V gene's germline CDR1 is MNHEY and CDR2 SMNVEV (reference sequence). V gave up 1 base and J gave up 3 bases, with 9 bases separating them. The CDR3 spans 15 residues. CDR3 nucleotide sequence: TGTGCCAGCAGTTTATTACCTTCAGACACCGGGGAGCTGTTTTTT. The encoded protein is CASSLLPSDTGELFF.

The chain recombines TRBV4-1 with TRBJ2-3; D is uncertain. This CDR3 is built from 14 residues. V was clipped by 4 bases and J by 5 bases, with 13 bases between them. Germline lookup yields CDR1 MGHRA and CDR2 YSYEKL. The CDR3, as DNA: TGCGCCAGCAGCCCCGACGGTTCAGGAGATACGCAGTATTTT. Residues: CASSPDGSGDTQYF.